The 14 T cell receptor beta chains below were found in one sample sequenced in a study of cytomegalovirus exposure and HLA in healthy donors. A multiplex PCR was run with 60 Vbeta primers and 13 Jbeta primers. Sequencing used immunoSEQ multiplex PCR; TCRdb keeps in-frame clones, though not all of them. The sample data list about 130,000 clones. The sequencing input was PBMCs. These TCRs come from a man aged 25 to 40 in good health and CMV-seronegative.

The V gene is TRBV11-3, the J gene TRBJ2-5; 10 bases align to TRBD2. The trim removed 9 bases at V and 4 bases at J, leaving 8 bases unmatched. Germline CDR1 SGHNT, CDR2 YENEEA. This CDR3 region has 14 residues. DNA of the CDR3: TGTGCCAGGAGGACTAGCGGAGAGGGAGAGACCCAGTACTTC. Protein product: CARRTSGEGETQYF.

This chain joins TRBV11-2 and TRBJ1-4, with D perhaps TRBD1 (6 bases). Looked up from germline, CDR1 is SGHAT and CDR2 is FQNNGV. Trimming removed 5 bases from V and 8 bases from J, with 18 bases in between. The CDR3 length is 15 residues. CDR3 bases: TGTGCCAGCAGCCACTTGACAGGCAGAGGAGAAAAACTGTTTTTT. It codes for CASSHLTGRGEKLFF.

The rearrangement joins TRBV9 to TRBJ2-2; D is unclear. Trimming removed 3 bases at V and 4 bases at J, with 10 bases between. Germline assignment: CDR1 SGDLS and CDR2 YYNGEE. This CDR3 comprises 14 residues. The CDR3 here is CASSATMATGELFF. The CDR3 DNA is TGTGCCAGCAGCGCGACAATGGCCACCGGGGAGCTGTTTTTT. Variable domain in full (rest from reference TRBV9 and TRBJ2-2): DSGVTQTPKHLITATGQRVTLRCSPRSGDLSVYWYQQSLDQGLQFLIQYYNGEERAKGNILERFSAQQFPDLHSELNLSSLELGDSALYFCASSATMATGELFFGEGSRLTVL.

The rearrangement uses TRBV27 and TRBJ1-1, with D perhaps TRBD1 (5 bases). CDR3 length: 15 residues. Between the trimmed V and J ends, which lost 5 bases and 7 bases, there was a span of 20 bases. Germline CDR1 and CDR2: MNHEY and SMNVEV (reference sequence). CDR3 protein: CASSPPGRLGGEAFF. The DNA of the CDR3 is TGTGCCAGCAGTCCACCGGGACGGCTCGGGGGTGAAGCTTTCTTT.

This sequence joins TRBV7-9 and TRBJ2-3, with 14 bases aligning to TRBD2. Germline-derived CDR1 and CDR2 are SEHNR and FQNEAQ (reference sequence). V trimming: 1 base; J trimming: 4 bases; junction bases outside the gene matches: 4. CDR3 length: 17 residues. CDR3 in amino acids: CASSLVGLAGEADTQYF. The CDR3, as DNA: TGTGCCAGCAGCTTAGTGGGACTAGCGGGAGAGGCAGATACGCAGTATTTT.

The rearrangement uses TRBV29-1 and TRBJ2-2; 9 positions match TRBD1. Looked up from germline, CDR1 is SQVTM and CDR2 is ANQGSEA. The CDR3 is 17 amino acids. Losses at the gene ends were 7 bases for V and 0 bases for J; bases not matched to a gene: 12. The CDR3 coding sequence is TGCAGCGCCGGCGGGGACAGGGAATCTCCGAACACCGGGGAGCTGTTTTTT. The encoded protein is CSAGGDRESPNTGELFF.

This rearrangement joins TRBV7-3 to TRBJ2-1; TRBD2 is a possible D gene (5 bases). The germline gives CDR1 SGHTA, CDR2 FQGTGA. The length of the CDR3 is 13 residues. Trimming stripped 8 bases from V and 0 bases from J, with 8 bases between. The CDR3 protein is CASRESSYNEQFF. CDR3 nucleotides: TGTGCCAGCCGGGAAAGCTCCTACAATGAGCAGTTCTTC. Using reference TRBV7-3 and TRBJ2-1 for the parts outside the CDR3, the full variable domain is GAGVSQTPSNKVTEKGKYVELRCDPISGHTALYWYRQSLGQGPEFLIYFQGTGAADDSGLPNDRFFAVRPEGSVSTLKIQRTERGDSAVYLCASRESSYNEQFFGPGTRLTVL.

The chain employs TRBV25-1 and TRBJ2-7; 11 positions match TRBD2. The CDR3 consists of 17 residues. Per the germline V gene, CDR1 is MGHDK and CDR2 is SYGVNS. V lost 4 bases and J lost 5; bases outside the gene matches: 13. The CDR3 DNA sequence: TGTGCCAGCAGTGGTAGGGGGTTAGCGGGAGGGCCCCACGAGCAGTACTTC. Encoded protein: CASSGRGLAGGPHEQYF.

The gene calls are TRBV7-9 and TRBJ1-3; D is unclear. This CDR3 is built from 13 residues. CDR1 is SEHNR and CDR2 is FQNEAQ in the germline V gene (reference sequence). Deletions cut 3 bases from V and 2 bases from J, with 5 bases between. CDR3 amino acids: CASSFLTGNTIYF. The CDR3 DNA reads TGTGCCAGCAGCTTCCTAACTGGAAACACCATATATTTT.

This chain joins TRBV19 and TRBJ2-2; 7 positions agree with TRBD1. Per the germline V gene, CDR1 is LNHDA and CDR2 is SQIVND (reference sequence). With V trimmed by 7 bases and J by 1 base, 9 bases remained unmatched. The CDR3 totals 16 residues. In DNA form, the CDR3 reads TGTGCCAGTACATCTGACAGGGCCGTGAACACCGGGGAGCTGTTTTTT. Residues: CASTSDRAVNTGELFF.

The chain combines TRBV4-3 with TRBJ2-7, with D perhaps TRBD1 (5 bases). V was clipped by 3 bases and J by 7 bases, with 13 bases between them. Germline V gene lookup returns CDR1 LGHNA and CDR2 YSLEER. The length of the CDR3 is 13 residues. CDR3: CASSQNRWGEQYF. In DNA, the CDR3 is TGCGCCAGCAGCCAGAACAGGTGGGGAGAGCAGTACTTC.

About this clone itself: It is unclear where the CDR3 begins or ends on the DNA, so no DNA is shown, and the CDR3 is as TCRdb lists it. The chain couples TRBV6-1 to TRBJ2-5; TRBD2, the D gene given by the table, was not confirmed from the DNA. CDR1 is MNHNS, CDR2 SASEGT, per germline. From its first to its last residue, the CDR3 has 14 amino acids. Here the CDR3 reads CASSPRVASGARYF.

J is TRBJ1-1 and V is TRBV5-1, with TRBD1 matching over 7 bases. The ends lost 3 bases at V and 3 bases at J; junction bases unmatched: 8. Germline CDR1 and CDR2: SGHRS and YFSETQ. CDR3 size: 15 residues. CDR3 amino acids: CASSSGTVDYTEAFF. The CDR3 coding sequence is TGCGCCAGCAGCTCCGGGACAGTGGATTACACTGAAGCTTTCTTT.

J is TRBJ2-2 and V is TRBV15, with 9 bases aligning to TRBD2. CDR3 length equals 12 residues. CDR1 is LNHNV and CDR2 is YYDKDF in the germline V gene (reference sequence). The CDR3 sequence: CAIAGDTGELFF. The CDR3 DNA follows: TGTGCTATAGCGGGGGACACCGGGGAGCTGTTTTTT.